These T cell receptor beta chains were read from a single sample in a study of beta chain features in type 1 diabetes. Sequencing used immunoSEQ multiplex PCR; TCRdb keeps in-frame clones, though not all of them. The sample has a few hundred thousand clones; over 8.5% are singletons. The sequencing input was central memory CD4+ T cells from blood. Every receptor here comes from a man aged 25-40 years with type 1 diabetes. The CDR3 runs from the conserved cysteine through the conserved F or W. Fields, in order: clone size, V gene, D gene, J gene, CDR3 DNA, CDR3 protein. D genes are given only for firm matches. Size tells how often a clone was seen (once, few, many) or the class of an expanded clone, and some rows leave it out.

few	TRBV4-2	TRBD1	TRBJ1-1	TGTGCCAGCAGCTTAGGGACAGGGTTGAACACTGAAGCTTTCTTT	CASSLGTGLNTEAFF
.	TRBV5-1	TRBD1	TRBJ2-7	TGCGCCAGCAGCTTGGGTTTGACAGGGGGCACCGAGCAGTACTTC	CASSLGLTGGTEQYF
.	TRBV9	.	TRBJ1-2	TGTCCCAGCAGCGTAGCTACAGGGAACGGTAACTATGGCTACACCTTC	CPSSVATGNGNYGYTF
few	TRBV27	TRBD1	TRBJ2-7	TGTGCCAGCAGTTCAGGGCAAGGGACAGGGGTATACTACGAGCAGTACTTC	CASSSGQGTGVYYEQYF
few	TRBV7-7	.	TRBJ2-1	TGTGCCAGCAGCCCTGGGAGTGGTGAGCAGTTCTTC	CASSPGSGEQFF
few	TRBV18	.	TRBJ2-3	TGTGCCAGCTCACCACCGGGCCTCACAGATACGCAGTATTTT	CASSPPGLTDTQYF
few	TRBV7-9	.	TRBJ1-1	TGTGCCAGCGACGGCGGGGAACGGGCGAACACTGAAGCTTTCTTT	CASDGGERANTEAFF
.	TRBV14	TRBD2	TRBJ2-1	TGTGCCAGCAGCCTAGGCGGGAGTGGGAACAATGAGCAGTTCTTC	CASSLGGSGNNEQFF
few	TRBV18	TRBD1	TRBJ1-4	TGTGCCAGCTCACCAACGTTAACCGGGACAGGAGTCCAGAAACTGTTTTTT	CASSPTLTGTGVQKLFF
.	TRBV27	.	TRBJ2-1	TGTGCCAGCAGTTTAAAAACTACTTCTAGATCCAGTCCCCGGCAGTTCTTC	CASSLKTTSRSSPRQFF
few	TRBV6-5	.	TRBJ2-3	TGTGCCAGCAGTGAATACGGCCGGAATACGCAGTATTTT	CASSEYGRNTQYF
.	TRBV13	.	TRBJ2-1	TGTGCCAGCAGCGGAGGGCCATCCAATGAGCAGTTCTTC	CASSGGPSNEQFF
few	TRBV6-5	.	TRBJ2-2	TGTGCCATCAGTGGCCCGGGACAAGGCGGAGGGGAGCTGTTTTTT	CAISGPGQGGGELFF
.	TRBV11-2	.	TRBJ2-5	TGTGCCAGCAGCCTCGAGGGGAGTAGGGCAGAGACCCAGTACTTC	CASSLEGSRAETQYF
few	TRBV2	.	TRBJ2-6	TGTGCCAGCTCAAGGTTCTCTGGGGCCAACGTCCTGACTTTC	CASSRFSGANVLTF
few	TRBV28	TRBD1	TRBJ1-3	TGTGCCAGCAGTCCCGCCGGGGACAGCTCTGGAAACACCATATATTTT	CASSPAGDSSGNTIYF
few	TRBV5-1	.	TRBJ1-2	TGCGCCAGCAGCTTCGGGTCTTATGGCTACACCTTC	CASSFGSYGYTF
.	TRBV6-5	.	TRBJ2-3	TGTGCCAGCAGGGGGGCAGGAGGGCTACATACGCAGTATTTT	CASRGAGGLHTQYF
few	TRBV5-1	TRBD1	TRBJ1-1	TGCGCCAGCAGCCCCCGGGACAGGGAAAGCACTGAAGCTTTCTTT	CASSPRDRESTEAFF
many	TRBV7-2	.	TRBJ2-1	TGTGCCAGCAGCTTGGGACGGACCTACAATGAGCAGTTCTTC	CASSLGRTYNEQFF
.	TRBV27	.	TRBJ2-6	TGTGCCAGCAGTTTTTGGGGGAGTGGGGCCAACGTCCTGACTTTC	CASSFWGSGANVLTF
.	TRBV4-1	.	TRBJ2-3	TGCGCCAGCAGCACACAGGGACGTACGCAGTATTTT	CASSTQGRTQYF
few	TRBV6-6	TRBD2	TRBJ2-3	TGTGCCAGCAGCCCCGGGACTAGGTACGCAGATACGCAGTATTTT	CASSPGTRYADTQYF
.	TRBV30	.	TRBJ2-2	TGTGCCTGGGAATTGGACATTCCCACCGGGGAGCTGTTTTTT	CAWELDIPTGELFF
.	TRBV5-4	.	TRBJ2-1	TGCGCCAGCAGCCAGATTCAGGGCGGAGAGCAGTTCTTC	CASSQIQGGEQFF
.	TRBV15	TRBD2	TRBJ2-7	TGTGCCACCAGCAGAGAACTCCCGACTAGCGGGACTTCTGTTGAGCAGTACTTC	CATSRELPTSGTSVEQYF
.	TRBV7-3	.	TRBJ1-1	TGTGCCAGCAGCTTAGACTCGGCCGCCACTGAAGCTTTCTTT	CASSLDSAATEAFF
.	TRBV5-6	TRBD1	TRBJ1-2	TGTGCCAGCAGCCCGGTGACAGGGAACTATGGCTACACCTTC	CASSPVTGNYGYTF
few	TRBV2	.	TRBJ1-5	TGTGCCAGCAGGTCGTTGAGGGGAGACAATCAGCCCCAGCATTTT	CASRSLRGDNQPQHF
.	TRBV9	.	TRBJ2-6	TGTGCCAGCAGCCCTACAAGCTCTGGGGCCAACGTCCTGACTTTC	CASSPTSSGANVLTF
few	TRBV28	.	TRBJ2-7	TGTGCCAGCTCCAACCCGCGGCCAGACTACGAGCAGTACTTC	CASSNPRPDYEQYF
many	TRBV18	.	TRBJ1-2	TGTGCCAGCTCACCAGGGTTAGAGGGCATGGACTACACCTTC	CASSPGLEGMDYTF
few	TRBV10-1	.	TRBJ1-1	TGCGCCAGCAGTGAGTCGTCGCGGGGGGTCACTGAAGCTTTCTTT	CASSESSRGVTEAFF
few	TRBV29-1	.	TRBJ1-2	TGCAGCGTTGAAGGGATAGGGGTAACTGGCTACACCTTC	CSVEGIGVTGYTF
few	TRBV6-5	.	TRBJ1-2	TGTGCCAGCAGCTTCCGGGACGGCGTCGGTTACACCTTC	CASSFRDGVGYTF
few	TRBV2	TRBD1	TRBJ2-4	TGTGCCAGCAGAGCCGACAGGGGGTCAGGGGAAAACATTCAGTACTTC	CASRADRGSGENIQYF